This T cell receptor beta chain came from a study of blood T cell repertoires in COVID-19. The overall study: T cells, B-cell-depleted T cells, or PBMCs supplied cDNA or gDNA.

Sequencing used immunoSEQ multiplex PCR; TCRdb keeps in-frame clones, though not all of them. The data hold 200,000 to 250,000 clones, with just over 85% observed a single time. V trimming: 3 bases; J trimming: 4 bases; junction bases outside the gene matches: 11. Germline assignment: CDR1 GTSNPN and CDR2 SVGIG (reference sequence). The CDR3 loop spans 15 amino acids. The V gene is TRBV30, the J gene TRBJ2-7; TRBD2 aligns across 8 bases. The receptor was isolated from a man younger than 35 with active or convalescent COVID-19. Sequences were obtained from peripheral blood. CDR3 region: CAWRGAGLGDYEQYF. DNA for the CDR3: TGTGCCTGGAGAGGGGCGGGACTAGGGGATTACGAGCAGTACTTC.